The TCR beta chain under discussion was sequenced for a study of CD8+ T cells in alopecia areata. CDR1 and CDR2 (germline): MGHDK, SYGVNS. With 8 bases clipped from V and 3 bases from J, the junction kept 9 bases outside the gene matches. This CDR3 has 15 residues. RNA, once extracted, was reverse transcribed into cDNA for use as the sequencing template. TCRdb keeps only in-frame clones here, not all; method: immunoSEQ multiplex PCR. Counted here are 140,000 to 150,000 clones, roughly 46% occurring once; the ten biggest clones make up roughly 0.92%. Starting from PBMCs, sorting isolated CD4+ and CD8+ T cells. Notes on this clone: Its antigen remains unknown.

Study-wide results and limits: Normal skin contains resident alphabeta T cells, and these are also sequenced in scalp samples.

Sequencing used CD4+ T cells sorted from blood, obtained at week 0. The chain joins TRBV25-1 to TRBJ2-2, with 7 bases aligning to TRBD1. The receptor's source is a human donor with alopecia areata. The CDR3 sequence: CASAGTAIYTGELFF. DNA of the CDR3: TGTGCCAGCGCCGGGACAGCTATCTACACCGGGGAGCTGTTTTTT.